This TCR beta chain was observed in a study of control samples from healthy donors and cancer patients. Sequencing was performed with immunoSEQ multiplex PCR; in TCRdb, only in-frame clones are kept and a portion is missing. The sample holds 100,000 to 150,000 clones; about nine tenths are singletons and the top ten take 2% to 2.5%. V shed 5 bases and J 0 bases; nucleotides not matched to a gene: 4. Germline lookup yields CDR1 SGHVS and CDR2 FNYEAQ. The CDR3 is 16 residues long. Source material: blood. The sequence came from a man aged 18-30 years in good health. The chain couples TRBV7-6 to TRBJ2-6, with 7 bases aligning to TRBD1. CDR3: CASSGTALSGANVLTF. The CDR3 bases are TGTGCCAGCAGCGGGACAGCCCTCTCTGGGGCCAACGTCCTGACTTTC.